These T cell receptor beta chains were read from a single sample in a study of cytomegalovirus exposure and HLA in healthy donors. Assay used: immunoSEQ multiplex PCR; TCRdb lists only in-frame clones, some missing. The sample holds some 93,000 clones, 9.4% seen once. Input material: PBMCs. The receptors here all came from a man aged 50 to 59 in good health and CMV-seropositive. Each CDR3 is given without its conserved first and last residue. Fields, in order: CDR3 length, D gene, V gene, clone size, J gene, CDR3 protein. A D gene is named only where the DNA matches it firmly. A clone size is listed for some rows: how often the clone was seen (once, few, many), or a class if it is expanded.

len: 11
d_gene: NA
v_gene: TRBV19
abundance: NA
j_gene: TRBJ1-5
CDR3aa: ASSRSLNQPQH

len: 13
d_gene: NA
v_gene: TRBV10-1
abundance: few
j_gene: TRBJ2-2
CDR3aa: ASSELSGFTGELF

len: 15
d_gene: NA
v_gene: TRBV9
abundance: few
j_gene: TRBJ1-6
CDR3aa: ASNKGGSALFNSPLH

len: 12
d_gene: NA
v_gene: TRBV2
abundance: few
j_gene: TRBJ1-5
CDR3aa: ASRERQVAQPQH

len: 14
d_gene: TRBD1
v_gene: TRBV7-9
abundance: many
j_gene: TRBJ2-5
CDR3aa: ASSQTRDRRQETQY

len: 14
d_gene: NA
v_gene: TRBV7-2
abundance: few
j_gene: TRBJ2-2
CDR3aa: ASSLRSRSGTGELF

len: 16
d_gene: TRBD1
v_gene: TRBV7-2
abundance: NA
j_gene: TRBJ1-1
CDR3aa: ASSLGRGGQKINTEAF

len: 12
d_gene: NA
v_gene: TRBV7-9
abundance: NA
j_gene: TRBJ2-3
CDR3aa: ASSLIQNTDTQY

len: 12
d_gene: NA
v_gene: TRBV18
abundance: NA
j_gene: TRBJ1-1
CDR3aa: ASSPVQMNTEAF

len: 11
d_gene: NA
v_gene: TRBV12-5
abundance: few
j_gene: TRBJ1-1
CDR3aa: ASVSGVSTEAF

len: 13
d_gene: TRBD2
v_gene: TRBV7-2
abundance: few
j_gene: TRBJ2-1
CDR3aa: ASSSSGRAYNEQF

len: 13
d_gene: NA
v_gene: TRBV28
abundance: few
j_gene: TRBJ2-7
CDR3aa: ASSSQGGGRYEQY

len: 11
d_gene: NA
v_gene: TRBV11-1
abundance: NA
j_gene: TRBJ1-4
CDR3aa: ASSRSRSEKLF

len: 12
d_gene: NA
v_gene: TRBV19
abundance: few
j_gene: TRBJ1-1
CDR3aa: ASHTSGVSTEAF

len: 14
d_gene: TRBD1
v_gene: TRBV19
abundance: few
j_gene: TRBJ1-1
CDR3aa: ASRQRFDRGQGEAF

len: 12
d_gene: TRBD2
v_gene: TRBV6-1
abundance: NA
j_gene: TRBJ2-3
CDR3aa: ASSGAGGADTQY

len: 16
d_gene: TRBD2
v_gene: TRBV5-6
abundance: NA
j_gene: TRBJ2-5
CDR3aa: ASSLEGPRLAAQETQY

len: 12
d_gene: NA
v_gene: TRBV7-9
abundance: few
j_gene: TRBJ2-2
CDR3aa: ASSQTGGHGELF

len: 11
d_gene: NA
v_gene: TRBV19
abundance: few
j_gene: TRBJ1-1
CDR3aa: ASSPRAGTEAF

len: 12
d_gene: NA
v_gene: TRBV9
abundance: NA
j_gene: TRBJ1-1
CDR3aa: ASSPRPQGTEAF

len: 14
d_gene: TRBD1
v_gene: TRBV19
abundance: NA
j_gene: TRBJ2-7
CDR3aa: ASSGSTGTASYEQY

len: 13
d_gene: TRBD2
v_gene: TRBV18
abundance: few
j_gene: TRBJ2-3
CDR3aa: ASSPPGGGTDTQY

len: 13
d_gene: TRBD2
v_gene: TRBV6-6
abundance: NA
j_gene: TRBJ2-1
CDR3aa: ASRLAGLPRDEQF

len: 12
d_gene: NA
v_gene: TRBV5-1
abundance: NA
j_gene: TRBJ2-2
CDR3aa: ASSFPKGAGELF